This TCR beta chain came from a study of Graves' ophthalmopathy and Graves' hyperthyroidism. General study points: In separating ophthalmopathy from stable hyperthyroidism, a 13-signature model achieved 85% to 90% sensitivity and around 81% specificity.

This CDR3 region has 13 residues. Germline V gene data show CDR1 as SNHLY and CDR2 as FYNNEI. Deletions cut 10 bases from V and 8 bases from J, with 18 bases between. Amplified TCR beta CDR3 regions were obtained using RNA transcripts as template. HTBI primers served in a first-round RT-PCR, which a second-round multiplex PCR followed. TCRdb fed the multiplex PCR reads into MiXCR, producing one record per CDR3 protein. Among almost 750,000 distinct CDR3 sequences listed, around 40% were seen once. Of note for this clonotype: Antigen unknown.

Source material: peripheral blood. This sequence was found in an adult man with Graves' ophthalmopathy. The J gene is TRBJ1-3, the V gene TRBV2; D not certain. The CDR3 sequence: CATNEGEGYTIYF. The CDR3 DNA reads as TGTGCCACCAACGAGGGCGAGGGCTACACCATATATTTT.